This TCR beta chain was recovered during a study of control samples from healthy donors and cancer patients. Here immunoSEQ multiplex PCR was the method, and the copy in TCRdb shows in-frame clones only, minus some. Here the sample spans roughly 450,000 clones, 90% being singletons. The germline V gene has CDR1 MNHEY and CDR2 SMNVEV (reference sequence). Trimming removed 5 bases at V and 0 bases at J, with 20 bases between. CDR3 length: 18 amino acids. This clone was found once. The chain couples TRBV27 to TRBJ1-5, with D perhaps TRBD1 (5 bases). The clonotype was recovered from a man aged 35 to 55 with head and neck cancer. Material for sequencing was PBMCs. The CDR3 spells CASSLSAGDEYSNQPQHF. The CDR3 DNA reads TGTGCCAGCAGTCTAAGCGCGGGGGACGAATATAGCAATCAGCCCCAGCATTTT.